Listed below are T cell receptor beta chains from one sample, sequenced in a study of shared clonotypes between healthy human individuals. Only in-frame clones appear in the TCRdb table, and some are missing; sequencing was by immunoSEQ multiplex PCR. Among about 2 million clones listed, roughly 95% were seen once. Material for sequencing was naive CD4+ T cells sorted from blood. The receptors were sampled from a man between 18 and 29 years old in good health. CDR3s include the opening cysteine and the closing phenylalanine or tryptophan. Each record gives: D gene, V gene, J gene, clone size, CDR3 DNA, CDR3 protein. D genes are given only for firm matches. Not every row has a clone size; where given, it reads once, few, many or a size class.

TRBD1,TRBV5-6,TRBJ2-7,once,TGTGCCAGCAGCTTGTTCGGGACAGGGGGATCCGAGCAGTACTTC,CASSLFGTGGSEQYF
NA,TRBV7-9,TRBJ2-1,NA,TGTGCCAGCAGCTTAAGGACCAATGAGCAGTTCTTC,CASSLRTNEQFF
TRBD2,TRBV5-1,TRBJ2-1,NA,TGCGCCAGCAGCTCTTCGAGCGGGGGTGGCTCCTACAATGAGCAGTTCTTC,CASSSSSGGGSYNEQFF
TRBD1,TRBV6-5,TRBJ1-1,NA,TGTGCCAGCAGTTCGGGACAGCTGAACACTGAAGCTTTCTTT,CASSSGQLNTEAFF
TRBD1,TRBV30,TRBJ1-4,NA,TGTGCCTGGGGACAGGTAACAACTAATGAAAAACTGTTTTTT,CAWGQVTTNEKLFF
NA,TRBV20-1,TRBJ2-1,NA,TGCAGTGCTCCCGGCAATGAGCAGTTCTTC,CSAPGNEQFF
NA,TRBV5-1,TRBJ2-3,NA,TGCGCCAGCAGCCCGCAAGGGGTATCCACAGATACGCAGTATTTT,CASSPQGVSTDTQYF
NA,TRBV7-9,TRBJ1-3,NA,TGTGCCAGCAGCTTAGCGCGCGGCTCTGGAAACACCATATATTTT,CASSLARGSGNTIYF
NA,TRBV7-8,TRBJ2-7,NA,TGTGCCAGCAGCCCACGGCGGGCTTCCTACGAGCAGTACTTC,CASSPRRASYEQYF
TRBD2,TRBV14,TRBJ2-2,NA,TGTGCCAGCAGCTTACTAGCGGGATTCACCGGGGAGCTGTTTTTT,CASSLLAGFTGELFF
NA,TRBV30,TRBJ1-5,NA,TGTGCCTGGAATTCGGTTAGGAATCAGCCCCAGCATTTT,CAWNSVRNQPQHF
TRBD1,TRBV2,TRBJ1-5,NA,TGTGCCAGCAGTCCTACAGGGGTGGAACAGCCCCAGCATTTT,CASSPTGVEQPQHF
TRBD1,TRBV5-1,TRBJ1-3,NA,TGCGCCAGCAGCTTGACAGGGGAGGAAAACACCATATATTTT,CASSLTGEENTIYF
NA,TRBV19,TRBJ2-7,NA,TGTGCCAGTAGTCCGCACTCGGGCGGATACTCCTACGAGCAGTACTTC,CASSPHSGGYSYEQYF
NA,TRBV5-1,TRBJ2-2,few,TGCGCCAGCAGCTGGGGAACAGGGAACACCGGGGAGCTGTTTTTT,CASSWGTGNTGELFF
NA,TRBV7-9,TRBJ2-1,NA,TGTGCCAGCAGCCTCGAGCTGGGTGAGCAGTTCTTC,CASSLELGEQFF
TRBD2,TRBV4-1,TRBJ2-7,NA,TGCGCCAGCAGCCAAGATCCGGGGGGGCTAGCCTACGAGCAGTACTTC,CASSQDPGGLAYEQYF
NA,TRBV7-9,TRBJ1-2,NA,TGTGCCAGCAGCTCCAGGGAGAGCTATGGCTACACCTTC,CASSSRESYGYTF
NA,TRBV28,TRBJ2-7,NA,TGTGCCAGCAGTTCCCCGATCTCCTACGAGCAGTACTTC,CASSSPISYEQYF
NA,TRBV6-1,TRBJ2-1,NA,TGTGCCAGCAGTGATGGGCACTTCGGTGAGCAGTTCTTC,CASSDGHFGEQFF
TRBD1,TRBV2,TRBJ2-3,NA,TGTGCCAGCAGTCCACAGGGGTTCCCCACAGATACGCAGTATTTT,CASSPQGFPTDTQYF
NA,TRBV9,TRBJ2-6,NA,TGTGCCAGCAGCGTTACGAACTCTGGGGCCAACGTCCTGACTTTC,CASSVTNSGANVLTF
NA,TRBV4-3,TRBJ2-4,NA,TGCGCCAGCAGCCAAGAGAGGGTCGGAACAGGGAAAAACATTCAGTACTTC,CASSQERVGTGKNIQYF
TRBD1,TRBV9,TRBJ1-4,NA,TGTGCCAGCAGTATAGACAGGGACGGGCGAGCAAAACTGTTTTTT,CASSIDRDGRAKLFF
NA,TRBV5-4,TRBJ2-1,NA,TGTGCCAGCAGCTTGCCGATAAAACTAGCCCAGCAGGGCGATGAGCAGTTCTTC,CASSLPIKLAQQGDEQFF
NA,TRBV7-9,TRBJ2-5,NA,TGTGCCAGCAGTCAGATAGCGAGAGAGACCCAGTACTTC,CASSQIARETQYF
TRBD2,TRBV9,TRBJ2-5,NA,TGTGCCAGCAGCGTAGGAGCGGGAGGGGGCCCAGAGACCCAGTACTTC,CASSVGAGGGPETQYF
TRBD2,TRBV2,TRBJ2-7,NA,TGTGCCAGCAGTGAGAGGCAGGGAGGGAACGAGCAGTACTTC,CASSERQGGNEQYF
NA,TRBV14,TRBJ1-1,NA,TGTGCCAGCAGCCGCTTATGGGGAGTGAACACTGAAGCTTTCTTT,CASSRLWGVNTEAFF
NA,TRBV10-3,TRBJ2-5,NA,TGTGCCATCAGTGAGTATGACCGGCGAGAGACCCAGTACTTC,CAISEYDRRETQYF
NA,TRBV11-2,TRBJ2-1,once,TGTGCCAGCAGTCTAGGGGGGAGCTCCTACAATGAGCAGTTCTTC,CASSLGGSSYNEQFF